The 19 T cell receptor beta chains below were found in one sample sequenced in a study of cytomegalovirus exposure and HLA in healthy donors. Researchers ran the PCR with 60 Vbeta and 13 Jbeta primers. Using immunoSEQ multiplex PCR, the repertoire was profiled, and TCRdb retains in-frame clones only, with some absent. This repertoire includes approximately 210,000 clones. Sequenced sample: PBMCs. Receptors originate from a young woman in good health and CMV-seropositive.

The V call is TRBV4-1, the J call TRBJ1-2; no clear D gene. Germline lookup yields CDR1 MGHRA and CDR2 YSYEKL. CDR3 size: 16 residues. With 4 bases removed from V and 1 base from J, the gap between germline ends came to 16 bases. CDR3 DNA sequence: TGCGCCAGCAGCCCCCTACTCGCGGAACTTAACTATGGCTACACCTTC. Its protein is CASSPLLAELNYGYTF.

The rearrangement links TRBV18 to TRBJ2-7; 10 nucleotides align to TRBD2. CDR3 length equals 15 residues. Trimming removed 4 bases from V and 5 bases from J; junction bases left unmatched: 8. Germline-derived CDR1 and CDR2 are KGHSH and LQKENI. The CDR3 region has the DNA TGTGCCAGCTCACTTTCTAGCGGGAGTCTGGACGAGCAGTACTTC. Protein sequence: CASSLSSGSLDEQYF.

V gene TRBV28 combines with J gene TRBJ1-2, with TRBD1 identical over 9 bases. CDR3 length: 16 amino acids. CDR1 MDHEN and CDR2 SYDVKM come from the germline V gene. V lost 2 bases, J lost 5 bases, and 9 bases stayed unmatched. As DNA, the CDR3 is TGTGCCAGCAGTTTAACCCCGGGACAGGGAATATATGGCTACACCTTC. Translating it yields CASSLTPGQGIYGYTF.

The J gene is TRBJ1-2, the V gene TRBV29-1; D is perhaps TRBD1 (5 bases). This CDR3 region has 16 residues. Germline CDR1 and CDR2: SQVTM and ANQGSEA. V was cut by 7 bases and J by 9 bases, with 30 bases left in between. The CDR3 DNA reads as TGCAGCGCCCGCGCGGGGGACCTAAGCCTTTTAGATAGCTACACCTTC. Translated: CSARAGDLSLLDSYTF.

The chain is built from TRBV4-2 and TRBJ2-1; 10 bases fit TRBD2. This CDR3 has 19 residues. Germline V CDR1 and CDR2: LGHNA, YNFKEQ. The ends lost 1 base at V and 5 bases at J; junction bases unmatched: 14. In DNA, the CDR3 is TGTGCCAGCAGCCAAGTGGGGCAAGCGGGGGGGGAGCCGAACAATGAGCAGTTCTTC. Its translation: CASSQVGQAGGEPNNEQFF.

The chain joins TRBV18 to TRBJ2-2; TRBD2 matches 7 bases. The V gene's germline CDR1 is KGHSH and CDR2 LQKENI. Trimming cost V 4 bases and J 4 bases; bases outside gene matches: 9. CDR3 length: 16 amino acids. The DNA for the CDR3 is TGTGCCAGCTCACTCCGGGCGGGAGTAAGCACCGGGGAGCTGTTTTTT. This encodes CASSLRAGVSTGELFF.

Turning to this clone: One junction end does not reproduce the germline sequence, and a read error may be involved. The chain has TRBV18 and TRBJ1-1; 7 bases fit TRBD1. The germline gives CDR1 KGHSH, CDR2 LQKENI. This CDR3 is built from 16 residues. The CDR3 loop reads CASSPQTGVRNTEAFF. CDR3 nucleotide sequence: TGTGCCAGCTCCCCACAAACAGGGGTTAGGAACACTGAAGCTTTCTTT. Combining the CDR3 with reference TRBV18 and TRBJ1-1 gives the whole variable domain NAGVMQNPRHLVRRRGQEARLRCSPMKGHSHVYWYRQLPEEGLKFMVYLQKENIIDESGMPKERFSAEFPKEGPSILRIQQVVRGDSAAYFCASSPQTGVRNTEAFFGQGTRLTVV.

The chain joins TRBV4-3 to TRBJ1-5; D is unresolved. The germline CDR1 and CDR2 sequences are LGHNA and YSLEER. The CDR3 totals 13 residues. V lost 0 bases and J lost 3, with 3 bases in between. The CDR3: CASSQDSNQPQHF. In DNA form, the CDR3 reads TGCGCCAGCAGCCAAGACTCCAATCAGCCCCAGCATTTT.

The rearrangement uses TRBV5-4 and TRBJ2-3; D uncertain. CDR1 and CDR2 (germline): SGHNT, YYREEE (reference sequence). V lost 4 bases and J 3 bases, leaving 6 bases between the germline ends. The CDR3 loop spans 12 amino acids. The CDR3 spells CASSILTDTQYF. The DNA of the CDR3 is TGTGCCAGCAGCATCTTAACAGATACGCAGTATTTT.

This CDR3 is CASRTTGNTEAFF. The CDR3 DNA reads as TGTGCCAGCAGGACGACGGGGAACACTGAAGCTTTCTTT. The V and J genes are TRBV2 and TRBJ1-1; D is unresolved. The CDR3 consists of 13 residues. Trimming removed 6 bases from V and 1 base from J, with 9 bases in between. Germline V gene lookup returns CDR1 SNHLY and CDR2 FYNNEI.

The chain couples TRBV2 to TRBJ2-5; a possible D gene is TRBD1 (6 bases). V dropped 2 bases and J dropped 1 base, with 8 bases sitting between them. The CDR3 runs to 14 residues. Looked up from germline, CDR1 is SNHLY and CDR2 is FYNNEI. In DNA form, the CDR3 reads TGTGCCAGCAGTGAAACAGGGACCCAAGAGACCCAGTACTTC. Its translation: CASSETGTQETQYF. Full variable domain (remainder filled in from reference TRBV2 and TRBJ2-5): EPEVTQTPSHQVTQMGQEVILRCVPISNHLYFYWYRQILGQKVEFLVSFYNNEISEKSEIFDDQFSVERPDGSNFTLKIRSTKLEDSAMYFCASSETGTQETQYFGPGTRLLVL.

V is TRBV27 and J is TRBJ1-6; no firm D call. Germline V gene lookup returns CDR1 MNHEY and CDR2 SMNVEV (reference sequence). The germline V and J ends were trimmed by 5 bases and 0 bases, with 11 bases remaining between them. CDR3 length: 16 residues. The CDR3 DNA is TGTGCCAGCAGTCCTGCAAGGAGCTCCTATAATTCACCCCTCCACTTT. Its protein product is CASSPARSSYNSPLHF.

The chain has TRBV5-1 and TRBJ1-1; TRBD1 agrees at 8 bases. Germline assignment: CDR1 SGHRS and CDR2 YFSETQ. J was trimmed by 0 bases and V by 2 bases; bases with no gene match: 6. The CDR3 length is 16 residues. CDR3 loop: CASSFPGQGVNTEAFF. The CDR3 DNA reads as TGCGCCAGCAGCTTCCCTGGACAGGGCGTGAACACTGAAGCTTTCTTT.

The chain combines TRBV28 with TRBJ1-1; 9 bases line up with TRBD1. Germline V CDR1 and CDR2: MDHEN, SYDVKM. The V gene end was trimmed by 5 bases and the J gene end by 4 bases; junction bases not matched to a gene: 8. The CDR3 totals 15 residues. CDR3 sequence reads: CASSGGGTGPTEAFF. The CDR3 DNA follows: TGTGCCAGCAGTGGAGGGGGGACAGGGCCCACTGAAGCTTTCTTT.

This rearrangement joins TRBV27 to TRBJ1-1; D is perhaps TRBD1 (6 bases). Deletions cut 6 bases from V and 6 bases from J, with 11 bases between. The CDR3 has 12 amino acids. The germline V gene encodes CDR1 MNHEY and CDR2 SMNVEV (reference sequence). The CDR3 loop reads CASSQGLAEAFF. In DNA, the CDR3 is TGTGCCAGCAGCCAGGGGCTAGCTGAAGCTTTCTTT.

This rearrangement joins TRBV11-2 to TRBJ2-7; 9 nucleotides line up with TRBD1. After removal of 5 bases from V and 2 bases from J, the junction contained 1 base not matched to a gene. Germline-derived CDR1 and CDR2 are SGHAT and FQNNGV. The CDR3 runs 13 residues. CDR3 loop: CASSRDRAYEQYF. The DNA for the CDR3 is TGTGCCAGCAGCCGGGACAGGGCCTACGAGCAGTACTTC.

The rearrangement links TRBV6-6 to TRBJ2-7; possibly TRBD1 for D (6 bases). V lost 7 bases and J 6 bases, leaving 25 bases between the germline ends. CDR1 is MNHNY, CDR2 SVGAGI, per germline (reference sequence). This CDR3 region has 16 residues. CDR3 sequence (DNA): TGTGCCAGCACCTACAAGGCTGCAGGGGCAGGCTTCGAGCAGTACTTC. This gives the protein CASTYKAAGAGFEQYF.

CDR3 nucleotide sequence: TGTGCCAGCAGTTACTCTACCGGGACAGCTTCCTACGAGCAGTACTTC. This translates into CASSYSTGTASYEQYF. The rearrangement joins TRBV6-5 to TRBJ2-7; 7 bases match TRBD1. Germline-derived CDR1 and CDR2 are MNHEY and SVGAGI. Trimming took 0 bases from V and 1 from J; bases not matched to a gene: 6. CDR3 length equals 16 residues.

The gene calls are TRBV10-2 and TRBJ1-3; a possible D gene is TRBD1 (5 bases). This CDR3 has 17 residues. CDR1 and CDR2 from the germline V gene are WSHSY and SAAADI. V was pared by 9 bases and J by 0 bases, with 21 bases between. The CDR3 DNA sequence: TGCGCCAGTGGAGGTGGAGGGGCCCTTTTCTCTGGAAACACCATATATTTT. Protein: CASGGGGALFSGNTIYF.